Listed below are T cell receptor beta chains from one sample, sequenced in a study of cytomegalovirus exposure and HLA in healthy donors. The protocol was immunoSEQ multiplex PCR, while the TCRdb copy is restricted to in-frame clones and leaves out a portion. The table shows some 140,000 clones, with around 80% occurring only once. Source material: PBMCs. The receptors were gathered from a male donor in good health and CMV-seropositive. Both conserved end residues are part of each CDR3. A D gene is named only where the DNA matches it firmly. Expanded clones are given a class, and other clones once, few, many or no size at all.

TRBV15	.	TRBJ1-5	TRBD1	CATSNSGQGGHQPQHF	TGTGCCACCAGCAATAGTGGACAGGGAGGGCATCAGCCCCAGCATTTT
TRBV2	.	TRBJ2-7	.	CASISGTSYEQYF	TGTGCCAGCATCTCCGGGACATCCTACGAGCAGTACTTC
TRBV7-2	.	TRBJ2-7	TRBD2	CASSLSGRAGGEQYF	TGTGCCAGCAGCTTGAGCGGGAGGGCGGGCGGGGAGCAGTACTTC
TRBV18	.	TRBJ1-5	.	CASSLNVGGGNQPQHF	TGTGCCAGCTCACTCAACGTTGGTGGAGGCAATCAGCCCCAGCATTTT
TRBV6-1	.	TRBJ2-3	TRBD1	CASSVVRGPSLTDTQYF	TGTGCCAGCAGTGTTGTCAGGGGGCCCTCCCTCACAGATACGCAGTATTTT
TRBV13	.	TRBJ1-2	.	CASSALTGNYGYTF	TGTGCCAGCAGCGCACTTACAGGGAACTATGGCTACACCTTC
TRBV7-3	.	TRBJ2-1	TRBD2	CASSSTSGGYNEQFF	TGTGCCAGCAGCTCGACTAGCGGGGGTTACAATGAGCAGTTCTTC
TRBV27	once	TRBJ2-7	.	CASSLVDRYEQYF	TGTGCCAGCAGTTTAGTTGACAGATACGAGCAGTACTTC
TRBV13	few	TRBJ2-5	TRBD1	CASSQGTGMGWETQYF	TGTGCCAGCAGCCAAGGGACAGGGATGGGTTGGGAGACCCAGTACTTC
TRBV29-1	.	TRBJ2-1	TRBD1	CSVEGGPGQLNEQFF	TGCAGCGTTGAAGGAGGGCCGGGACAGCTGAATGAGCAGTTCTTC
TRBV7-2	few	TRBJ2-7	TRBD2	CASSQGLADSYEQYF	TGTGCCAGCAGCCAAGGACTAGCGGACTCCTACGAGCAGTACTTC
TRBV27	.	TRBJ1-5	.	CASSLWSGQPQHF	TGTGCCAGCAGTTTATGGAGTGGGCAGCCCCAGCATTTT
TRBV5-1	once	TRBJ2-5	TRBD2	CASSLGTSGDQETQYF	TGCGCCAGCAGCCTCGGGACTAGCGGAGATCAAGAGACCCAGTACTTC
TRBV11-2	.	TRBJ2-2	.	CASSPYTGELFF	TGTGCCAGCAGCCCTTACACCGGGGAGCTGTTTTTT
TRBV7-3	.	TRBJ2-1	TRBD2	CASSQGLAGRNEQFF	TGTGCCAGCAGTCAAGGACTAGCGGGGCGCAATGAGCAGTTCTTC
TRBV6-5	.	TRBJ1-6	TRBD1	CASSTTGKGNSPLHF	TGTGCCAGCAGTACGACAGGGAAGGGTAATTCACCCCTCCACTTT
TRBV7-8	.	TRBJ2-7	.	CASSTRDEQYF	TGTGCCAGCAGCACCCGAGACGAGCAGTACTTC
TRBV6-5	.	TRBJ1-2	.	CASRTGLTMDYTF	TGTGCCAGCAGGACAGGCTTAACTATGGACTACACCTTC
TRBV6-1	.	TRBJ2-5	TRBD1	CASRAGGVETQYF	TGTGCCAGCAGGGCAGGGGGCGTAGAGACCCAGTACTTC
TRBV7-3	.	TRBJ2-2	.	CASSHPGDNTGELFF	TGTGCCAGCAGCCACCCAGGGGACAACACCGGGGAGCTGTTTTTT
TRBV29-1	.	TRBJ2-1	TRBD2	CSGNSGHTGNEQFF	TGCAGCGGTAATAGCGGGCATACTGGCAATGAGCAGTTCTTC
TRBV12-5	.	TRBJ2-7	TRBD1	CASGVGQGADEQYF	TGTGCTAGTGGCGTGGGACAGGGGGCGGACGAGCAGTACTTC
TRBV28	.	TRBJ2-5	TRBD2	CASSPGLAGVLETQYF	TGTGCCAGCAGCCCGGGACTAGCGGGAGTTCTCGAGACCCAGTACTTC
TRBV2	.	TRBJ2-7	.	CASTYRPHEQYF	TGTGCCAGCACCTACAGACCGCACGAGCAGTACTTC
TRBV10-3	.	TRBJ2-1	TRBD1	CAIRDSTGDSYNEQFF	TGTGCCATCAGGGACTCAACAGGGGACTCCTACAATGAGCAGTTCTTC
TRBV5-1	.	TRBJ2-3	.	CASRESAGLEGNTQYF	TGCGCCAGCAGAGAATCGGCAGGCCTTGAGGGAAATACGCAGTATTTT
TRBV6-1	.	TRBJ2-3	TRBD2	CASRDSGSTDTQYF	TGTGCCAGCAGGGATAGCGGGAGCACAGATACGCAGTATTTT